A selection of T cell receptor beta chains follows, all from one sample in a study of blood T cell repertoires in COVID-19. Measured with immunoSEQ multiplex PCR; TCRdb has only the in-frame clones, and not every one. The sample records almost 250,000 clones, around 88% being singletons. The specimen sequenced was PBMCs or T cells enriched from blood (not recorded which). Every receptor here comes from a woman aged 25 to 39 who had recovered from COVID-19. Each CDR3 is given with its conserved first and last residue. The D gene is left open where the match is weak. Size is stated for part of the rows, as once, few or many counts, or as a class when the clone is expanded.

clone_size	j_call	v_call	d_call	cdr3_aa	cdr3_nt
-	TRBJ1-6	TRBV4-1	-	CASSPPPRGSPLASPLHF	TGCGCCAGCAGCCCGCCCCCTCGAGGGTCACCCCTGGCTTCACCCCTCCACTTT
-	TRBJ2-7	TRBV4-1	-	CASSITVSGLIYEQYF	TGCGCCAGCAGCATAACGGTGAGCGGGCTAATCTACGAGCAGTACTTC
-	TRBJ1-1	TRBV28	TRBD1	CASSFSRQGNTEAFF	TGTGCCAGCAGTTTCAGTCGACAGGGCAACACTGAAGCTTTCTTT
-	TRBJ2-7	TRBV5-1	-	CASRAGLFYEQYF	TGCGCCAGCAGGGCGGGGTTATTCTACGAGCAGTACTTC
-	TRBJ1-2	TRBV19	-	CASSLNHAGGYTF	TGTGCCAGTAGTCTAAACCACGCGGGTGGCTACACCTTC
-	TRBJ2-1	TRBV28	TRBD2	CASSPKREGHNEQFF	TGTGCCAGCAGTCCAAAGCGGGAGGGACACAATGAGCAGTTCTTC
-	TRBJ2-2	TRBV25-1	-	CASSLPSVNTGELFF	TGTGCCAGCAGCCTGCCGTCGGTGAACACCGGGGAGCTGTTTTTT
-	TRBJ2-1	TRBV14	-	CASSLLFGSGEQFF	TGTGCCAGCAGCCTACTGTTCGGGAGCGGTGAGCAGTTCTTC
-	TRBJ2-7	TRBV6-5	-	CASIQGSLNEQYF	TGTGCCAGCATTCAGGGTAGTTTGAACGAGCAGTACTTC
-	TRBJ2-5	TRBV29-1	-	CSVEKPGRQETQYF	TGCAGCGTTGAAAAGCCAGGGCGTCAAGAGACCCAGTACTTC
-	TRBJ2-7	TRBV28	-	CASGGPYSYEQYF	TGTGCCAGCGGAGGCCCGTACTCCTACGAGCAGTACTTC
-	TRBJ2-3	TRBV4-2	-	CASSQDYGSMNTQYF	TGTGCCAGCAGCCAAGATTACGGGAGCATGAATACGCAGTATTTT
-	TRBJ2-3	TRBV7-3	TRBD2	CASSLGGSADTQYF	TGTGCCAGCAGCTTAGGCGGGAGTGCAGATACGCAGTATTTT
-	TRBJ2-1	TRBV2	TRBD2	CASRRGTSGSSNEQFF	TGTGCCAGCAGACGCGGGACTAGCGGGAGTAGCAATGAGCAGTTCTTC
-	TRBJ1-4	TRBV27	-	CASSEEPGRQTNEKLFF	TGTGCCAGCAGTGAAGAACCGGGAAGGCAAACTAATGAAAAACTGTTTTTT
once	TRBJ2-7	TRBV29-1	-	CSVGRGREQYF	TGCAGCGTTGGCAGGGGACGCGAGCAGTACTTC
-	TRBJ1-2	TRBV19	TRBD1	CASSIDSPTGGAGGYTF	TGTGCCAGTAGTATAGATAGCCCGACAGGGGGCGCAGGAGGCTACACCTTC
-	TRBJ2-5	TRBV11-2	-	CASSQSGLGGLETQYF	TGTGCCAGCAGTCAAAGCGGGCTGGGAGGTTTGGAGACCCAGTACTTC
-	TRBJ1-2	TRBV10-3	-	CAISPFGGDYGYTF	TGTGCCATCAGTCCGTTCGGGGGGGACTATGGCTACACCTTC
-	TRBJ1-1	TRBV28	-	CASSPLGRTEAFF	TGTGCCAGCAGCCCCTTGGGCCGAACTGAAGCTTTCTTT
once	TRBJ2-7	TRBV7-9	-	CASSFSQAKTYEQYF	TGTGCCAGCAGCTTCTCCCAGGCGAAAACCTACGAGCAGTACTTC
-	TRBJ1-1	TRBV28	-	CASSFEGLPNTEAFF	TGTGCCAGCAGTTTCGAGGGACTCCCAAACACTGAAGCTTTCTTT
-	TRBJ2-1	TRBV9	-	CASSPRGASSSVSYNEQFF	TGTGCCAGCAGCCCCAGGGGGGCTAGCTCGTCGGTCTCCTACAATGAGCAGTTCTTC
-	TRBJ2-7	TRBV6-6	-	CASASGAEPYEQYF	TGTGCCAGCGCCTCCGGAGCTGAACCATACGAGCAGTACTTC
-	TRBJ1-4	TRBV5-8	TRBD1	CASSLGQGREKLFF	TGTGCCAGCAGCTTGGGACAGGGTCGAGAAAAACTGTTTTTT
-	TRBJ1-5	TRBV19	-	CASSNPSRASNQPQHF	TGTGCCAGTAGTAACCCTTCCAGGGCTAGCAATCAGCCCCAGCATTTT
-	TRBJ2-7	TRBV4-2	-	CASSHPGQGDYEQYF	TGTGCCAGCAGCCATCCGGGACAAGGGGACTACGAGCAGTACTTC
-	TRBJ1-1	TRBV7-2	-	CASSFPLQAVTEAFF	TGTGCCAGCAGCTTTCCTTTACAGGCGGTCACTGAAGCTTTCTTT
-	TRBJ2-5	TRBV11-3	-	CASSADRNGETQYF	TGTGCCAGCAGCGCTGACAGGAATGGGGAGACCCAGTACTTC
-	TRBJ1-1	TRBV7-6	-	CASSLATTGFWTEAFF	TGTGCCAGCAGTTTAGCTACAACAGGGTTTTGGACTGAAGCTTTCTTT
-	TRBJ2-7	TRBV3-1/TRBV3-2	TRBD2	CASRQATSGRNYEQYF	TGTGCCAGCAGACAAGCTACTAGCGGGAGGAACTACGAGCAGTACTTC
-	TRBJ1-5	TRBV12-3/TRBV12-4	-	CASSFTGSQPQHF	TGTGCCAGCAGTTTTACAGGAAGCCAGCCCCAGCATTTT
-	TRBJ2-1	TRBV6-2/TRBV6-3	-	CASSRLGGNEQFF	TGTGCCAGCAGCCGGCTGGGGGGCAATGAGCAGTTCTTC
once	TRBJ2-5	TRBV6-5	-	CASSRLGETQYF	TGTGCCAGCAGTCGTCTCGGAGAGACCCAGTACTTC
-	TRBJ2-1	TRBV3-1/TRBV3-2	TRBD2	CASSAGTSGSLRNEQFF	TGTGCCAGCAGCGCCGGGACTAGCGGGAGTCTGCGCAATGAGCAGTTCTTC
-	TRBJ2-3	TRBV29-1	-	CSVGSSTDTQYF	TGCAGCGTTGGTTCTAGCACAGATACGCAGTATTTT
-	TRBJ2-3	TRBV5-1	TRBD2	CASSLQREYPDTQYF	TGCGCCAGCAGCTTACAGCGGGAGTACCCAGATACGCAGTATTTT
-	TRBJ2-6	TRBV18	-	CASSQPKSGANVLTF	TGTGCCAGCTCACAGCCAAAATCTGGGGCCAACGTCCTGACTTTC
-	TRBJ1-2	TRBV5-8	TRBD1	CASSFGGQGHYGYTF	TGTGCCAGCAGCTTTGGGGGACAGGGGCATTATGGCTACACCTTC
-	TRBJ2-2	TRBV19	-	CASSQGGGELFF	TGTGCCAGTAGTCAGGGAGGCGGGGAGCTGTTTTTT